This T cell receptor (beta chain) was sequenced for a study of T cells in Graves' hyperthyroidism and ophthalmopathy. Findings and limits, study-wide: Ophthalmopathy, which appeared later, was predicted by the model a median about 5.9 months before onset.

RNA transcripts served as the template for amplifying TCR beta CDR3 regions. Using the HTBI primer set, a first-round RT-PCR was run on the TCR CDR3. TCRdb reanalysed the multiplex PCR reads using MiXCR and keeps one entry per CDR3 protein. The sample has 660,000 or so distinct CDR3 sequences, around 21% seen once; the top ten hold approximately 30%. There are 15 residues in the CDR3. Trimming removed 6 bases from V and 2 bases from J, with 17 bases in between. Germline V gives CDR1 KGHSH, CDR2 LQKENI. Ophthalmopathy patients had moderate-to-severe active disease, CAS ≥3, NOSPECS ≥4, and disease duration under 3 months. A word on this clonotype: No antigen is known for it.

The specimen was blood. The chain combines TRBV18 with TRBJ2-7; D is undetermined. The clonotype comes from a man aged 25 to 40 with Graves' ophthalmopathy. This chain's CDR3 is CASSSPQVRPYEQYF. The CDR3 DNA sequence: TGTGCCAGCTCGTCCCCGCAGGTGCGCCCCTACGAGCAGTACTTC.